This T cell receptor (beta chain) was obtained from a study of cytomegalovirus exposure and HLA in healthy donors. Study conclusions and caveats: Altogether, 150 to 200 TCR beta chains were recorded as cytomegalovirus-associated. Donors were assumed by presence/absence analyses to have roughly uniform sequencing depth. As a later analysis revealed, most CMV-associated TCR beta chains appeared HLA-restricted.

Trimming pared 1 base from V and 7 bases from J, leaving 8 bases between. The CDR3 extends over 13 amino acids. CDR1 is LGHNT, CDR2 FRNRAP, per germline. This PCR relied on a set of 60 Vbeta primers and 13 Jbeta primers. TCRdb keeps only in-frame clones here, not all; method: immunoSEQ multiplex PCR. The table records around 99,000 clones, approximately 74% of them present only once. Note on this clone: The target antigen is unknown.

The source of this sequence is a middle-aged woman in good health and CMV-seropositive. The V and J genes are TRBV12-5 and TRBJ1-5; no clear D. Specimen: PBMCs. The CDR3 coding sequence is TGTGCTAGTGGTTTGGAGTCTAAACAGCCCCAGCATTTT. Translating gives CASGLESKQPQHF.